This T cell receptor (beta chain) emerged from a study of T cells after yellow fever vaccination. General observations from the study: It was a weaker secondary response, yet one that peaked faster, at day 5 versus 15. Within FACS-sorted repertoires, abundant clonotypes contaminating from the bulk population could be present.

The 5'RACE template-switching step produced TCR cDNA and added a universal primer site and UMIs. TCRdb used MiXCR to reprocess the 5' RACE reads, holding one entry per CDR3 protein. The sample has approximately 180,000 distinct CDR3 sequences; approximately 6.2% are singletons. This clonotype was picked up many times. The antigen remains unidentified. The CDR3 runs 12 residues. Germline CDR1 is LNHNV and CDR2 is YYDKDF (reference sequence). V was pared by 5 bases and J by 5 bases, with 9 bases between. Sequences were derived from CD4+ T cells sorted from PBMCs, sampled on the day of the first yellow fever vaccination. This receptor was taken from a man younger than 35 who received the YFV17D yellow fever vaccine. This sequence joins TRBV15 and TRBJ2-5; D tentatively reads TRBD1 or TRBD2 (5 bases each). The CDR3 sequence is CATSSGAETQYF. In DNA, the CDR3 is TGTGCCACCAGCTCCGGGGCCGAGACCCAGTACTTC. The full variable domain, completed using reference TRBV15 and TRBJ2-5, is DAMVIQNPRYQVTQFGKPVTLSCSQTLNHNVMYWYQQKSSQAPKLLFHYYDKDFNNEADTPDNFQSRRPNTSFCFLDIRSPGLGDTAMYLCATSSGAETQYFGPGTRLLVL.